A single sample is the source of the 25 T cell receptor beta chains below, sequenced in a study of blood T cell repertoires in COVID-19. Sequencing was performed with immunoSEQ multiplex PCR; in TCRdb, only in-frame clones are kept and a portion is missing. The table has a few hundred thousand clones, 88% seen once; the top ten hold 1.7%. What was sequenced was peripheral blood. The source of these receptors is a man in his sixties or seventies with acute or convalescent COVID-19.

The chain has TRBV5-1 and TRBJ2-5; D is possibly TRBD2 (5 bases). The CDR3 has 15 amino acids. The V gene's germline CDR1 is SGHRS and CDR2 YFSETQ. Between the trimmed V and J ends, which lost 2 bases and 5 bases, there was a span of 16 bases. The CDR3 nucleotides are TGCGCCAGCAGCTTAGAACTAGTGAAGCGGGAGACCCAGTACTTC. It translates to CASSLELVKRETQYF. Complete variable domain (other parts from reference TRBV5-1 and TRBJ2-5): KAGVTQTPRYLIKTRGQQVTLSCSPISGHRSVSWYQQTPGQGLQFLFEYFSETQRNKGNFPGRFSGRQFSNSRSEMNVSTLELGDSALYLCASSLELVKRETQYFGPGTRLLVL.

The CDR3: CAWSVRVGTYNEQFF. Here the CDR3 DNA reads TGTGCCTGGAGTGTTCGGGTTGGCACCTACAATGAGCAGTTCTTC. The chain combines TRBV30 with TRBJ2-1; D ambiguous. The V end lost 0 bases, the J end lost 2 bases, and 11 bases lay between the germline ends. CDR1 and CDR2 (germline): GTSNPN, SVGIG (reference sequence). This CDR3 spans 15 amino acids.

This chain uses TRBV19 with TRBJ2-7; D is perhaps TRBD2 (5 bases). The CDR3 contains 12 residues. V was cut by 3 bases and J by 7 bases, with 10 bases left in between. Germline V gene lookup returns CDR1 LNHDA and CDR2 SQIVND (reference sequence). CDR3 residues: CASSILGGEQYF. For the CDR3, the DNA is TGTGCCAGTAGTATCCTGGGCGGGGAGCAGTACTTC. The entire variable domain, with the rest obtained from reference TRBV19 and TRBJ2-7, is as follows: DGGITQSPKYLFRKEGQNVTLSCEQNLNHDAMYWYRQDPGQGLRLIYYSQIVNDFQKGDIAEGYSVSREKKESFPLTVTSAQKNPTAFYLCASSILGGEQYFGPGTRLTVT.

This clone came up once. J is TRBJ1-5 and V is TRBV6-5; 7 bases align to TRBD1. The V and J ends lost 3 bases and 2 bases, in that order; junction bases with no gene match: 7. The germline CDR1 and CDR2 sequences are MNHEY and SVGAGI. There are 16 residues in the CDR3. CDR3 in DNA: TGTGCCAGCAGTTATGAGACAGGGATGGGCAATCAGCCCCAGCATTTT. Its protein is CASSYETGMGNQPQHF.

The CDR3 DNA sequence: TGTGCCAGCAGGATTTACGGCGGAAACTCATTATCTGGGGCCAACGTCCTGACTTTC. Protein product: CASRIYGGNSLSGANVLTF. This chain links TRBV27 with TRBJ2-6; no firm D call. Germline CDR1 reads MNHEY; CDR2 reads SMNVEV (reference sequence). With 6 bases removed from V and 1 base from J, the gap between germline ends came to 22 bases. The CDR3 consists of 19 residues.

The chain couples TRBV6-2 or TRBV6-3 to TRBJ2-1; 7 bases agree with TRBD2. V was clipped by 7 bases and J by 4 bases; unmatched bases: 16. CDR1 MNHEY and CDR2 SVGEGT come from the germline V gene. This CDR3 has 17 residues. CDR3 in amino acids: CASTPQAGNGIYNEQFF. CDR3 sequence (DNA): TGTGCCAGCACCCCCCAAGCGGGGAATGGGATTTACAATGAGCAGTTCTTC.

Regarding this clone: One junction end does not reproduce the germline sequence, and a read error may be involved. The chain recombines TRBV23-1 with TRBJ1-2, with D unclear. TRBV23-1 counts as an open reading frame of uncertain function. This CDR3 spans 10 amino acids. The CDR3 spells CASSKIGRDF. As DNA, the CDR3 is TGCGCCAGCAGTAAAATTGGGAGGGACTTC.

The CDR3 nucleotides are TGTGCCAGCAGGGGACAGGGGACTAATGAAAAACTGTTTTTT. Translation gives CASRGQGTNEKLFF. V usage is TRBV2 and J usage is TRBJ1-4; 10 bases align to TRBD1. The CDR3 has 14 amino acids. Germline CDR1 reads SNHLY; CDR2 reads FYNNEI. Unmatched junction bases numbered 0, after V lost 6 bases and J lost 2 bases.

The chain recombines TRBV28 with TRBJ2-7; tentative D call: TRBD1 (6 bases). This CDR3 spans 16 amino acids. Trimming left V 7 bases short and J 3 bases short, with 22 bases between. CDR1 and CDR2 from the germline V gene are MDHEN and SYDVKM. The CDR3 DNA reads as TGTGCCAGCAATTCAAGGACGGACAGCTGGTTCTACGAGCAGTACTTC. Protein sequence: CASNSRTDSWFYEQYF.

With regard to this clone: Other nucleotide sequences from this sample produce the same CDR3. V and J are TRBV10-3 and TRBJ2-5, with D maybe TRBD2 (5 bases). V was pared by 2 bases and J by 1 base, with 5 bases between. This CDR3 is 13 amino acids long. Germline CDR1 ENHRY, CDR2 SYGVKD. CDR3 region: CAISEAGQETQYF. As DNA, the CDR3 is TGTGCCATCAGTGAGGCGGGCCAAGAGACCCAGTACTTC.

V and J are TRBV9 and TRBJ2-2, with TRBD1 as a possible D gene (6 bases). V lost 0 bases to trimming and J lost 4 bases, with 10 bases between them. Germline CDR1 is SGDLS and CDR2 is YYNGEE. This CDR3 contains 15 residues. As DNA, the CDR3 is TGTGCCAGCAGCGTAGACAGGGTGAGCACCGGGGAGCTGTTTTTT. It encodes CASSVDRVSTGELFF.

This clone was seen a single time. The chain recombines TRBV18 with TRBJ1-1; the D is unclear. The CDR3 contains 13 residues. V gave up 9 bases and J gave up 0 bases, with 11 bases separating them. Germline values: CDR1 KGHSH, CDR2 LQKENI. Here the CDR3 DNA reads TGTGCCAGTTCCGGGGTAATGAACACTGAAGCTTTCTTT. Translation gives CASSGVMNTEAFF.

CDR3 sequence (DNA): TGTGCCAGCTCACCGAGAACAACTAGCGCGGATGAGCAGTTCTTC. Residues: CASSPRTTSADEQFF. The chain couples TRBV18 to TRBJ2-1; TRBD2 agrees at 7 bases. The CDR3 is 15 residues long. Germline V gene lookup returns CDR1 KGHSH and CDR2 LQKENI. V gave up 3 bases and J gave up 8 bases; unmatched junction bases: 10.

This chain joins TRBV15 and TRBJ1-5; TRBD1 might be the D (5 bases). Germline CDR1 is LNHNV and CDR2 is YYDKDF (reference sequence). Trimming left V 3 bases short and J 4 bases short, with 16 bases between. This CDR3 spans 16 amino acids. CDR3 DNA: TGTGCCACCAGCAGGGGTCCCGGGACTGCGAATCAGCCCCAGCATTTT. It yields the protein CATSRGPGTANQPQHF.

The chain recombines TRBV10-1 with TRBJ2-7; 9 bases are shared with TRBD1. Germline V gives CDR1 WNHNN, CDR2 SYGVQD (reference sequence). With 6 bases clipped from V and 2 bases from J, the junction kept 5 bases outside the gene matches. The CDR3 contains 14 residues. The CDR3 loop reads CASSDRDRAYEQYF. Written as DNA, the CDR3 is TGCGCCAGCAGCGACCGGGACAGGGCCTACGAGCAGTACTTC.

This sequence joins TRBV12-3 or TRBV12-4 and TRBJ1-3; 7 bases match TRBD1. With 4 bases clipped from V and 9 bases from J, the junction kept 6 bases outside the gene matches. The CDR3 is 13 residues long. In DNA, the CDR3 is TGTGCCAGCAGTTCGACAGGGCCTGGCACCATATATTTT. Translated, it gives CASSSTGPGTIYF.

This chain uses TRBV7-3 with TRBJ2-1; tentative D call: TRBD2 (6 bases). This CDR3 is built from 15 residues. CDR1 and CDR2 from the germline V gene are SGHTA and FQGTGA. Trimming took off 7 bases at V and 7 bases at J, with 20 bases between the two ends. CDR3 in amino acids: CASNPGGVVRNEQFF. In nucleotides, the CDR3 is TGTGCCAGCAACCCCGGAGGGGTAGTAAGGAATGAGCAGTTCTTC.

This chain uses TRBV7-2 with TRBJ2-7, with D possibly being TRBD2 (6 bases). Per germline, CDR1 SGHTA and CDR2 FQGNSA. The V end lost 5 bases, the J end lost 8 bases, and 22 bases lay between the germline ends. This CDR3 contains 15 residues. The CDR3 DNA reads TGTGCCAGCAGCCTCGGGACTGCCGATGTCGTCAAGCAGTACTTC. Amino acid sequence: CASSLGTADVVKQYF. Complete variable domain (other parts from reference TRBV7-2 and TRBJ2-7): GAGVSQSPSNKVTEKGKDVELRCDPISGHTALYWYRQSLGQGLEFLIYFQGNSAPDKSGLPSDRFSAERTGGSVSTLTIQRTQQEDSAVYLCASSLGTADVVKQYFGPGTRLTVT.

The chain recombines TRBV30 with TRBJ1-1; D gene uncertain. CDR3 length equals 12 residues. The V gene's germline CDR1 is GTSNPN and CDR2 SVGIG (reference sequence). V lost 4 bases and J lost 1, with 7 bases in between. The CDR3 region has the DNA TGTGCCTGGATGTGGAGGAACACTGAAGCTTTCTTT. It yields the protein CAWMWRNTEAFF.

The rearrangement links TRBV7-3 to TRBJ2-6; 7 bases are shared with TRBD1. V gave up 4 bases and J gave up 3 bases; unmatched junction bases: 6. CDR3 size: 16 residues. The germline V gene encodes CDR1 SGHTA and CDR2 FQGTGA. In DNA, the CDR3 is TGTGCCAGCAGCTATACAGGGGCGTTTGGGGCCAACGTCCTGACTTTC. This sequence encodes CASSYTGAFGANVLTF.

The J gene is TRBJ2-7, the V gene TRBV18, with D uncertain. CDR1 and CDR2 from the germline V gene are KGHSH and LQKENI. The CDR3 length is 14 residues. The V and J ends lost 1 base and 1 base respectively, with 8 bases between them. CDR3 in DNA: TGTGCCAGCTCACCACAGGCAGGATCCTACGAGCAGTACTTC. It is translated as CASSPQAGSYEQYF. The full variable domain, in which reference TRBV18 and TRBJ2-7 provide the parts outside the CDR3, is NAGVMQNPRHLVRRRGQEARLRCSPMKGHSHVYWYRQLPEEGLKFMVYLQKENIIDESGMPKERFSAEFPKEGPSILRIQQVVRGDSAAYFCASSPQAGSYEQYFGPGTRLTVT.

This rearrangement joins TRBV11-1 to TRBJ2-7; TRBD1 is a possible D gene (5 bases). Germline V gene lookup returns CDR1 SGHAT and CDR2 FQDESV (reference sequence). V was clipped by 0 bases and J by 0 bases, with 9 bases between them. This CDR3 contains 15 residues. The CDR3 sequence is CASSLAMTVSYEQYF. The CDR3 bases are TGTGCCAGCAGCTTAGCTATGACAGTCTCCTACGAGCAGTACTTC.

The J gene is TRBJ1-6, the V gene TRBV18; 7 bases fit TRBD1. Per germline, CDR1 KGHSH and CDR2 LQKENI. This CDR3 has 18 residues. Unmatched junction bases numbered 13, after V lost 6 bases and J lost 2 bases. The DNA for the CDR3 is TGTGCCAGCTCCACCGGGACAGCCGGTGGTACCTATAATTCACCCCTCCACTTT. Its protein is CASSTGTAGGTYNSPLHF.

The CDR3 loop is CASSRGTGSGNTIYF. CDR3 bases: TGTGCCAGCAGCCGAGGGACAGGCTCTGGAAACACCATATATTTT. The chain recombines TRBV5-8 with TRBJ1-3; 8 positions match TRBD1. In germline, CDR1 is SGHTS, CDR2 YDEGEE. CDR3 size: 15 residues. Trimming at V came to 4 bases and at J to 0 bases, leaving 3 bases not matched to a gene.

This CDR3 is CASSPRLGLAGVGNEQFF. In DNA, the CDR3 is TGTGCCAGCAGCCCCCGCCTGGGACTAGCGGGAGTAGGGAATGAGCAGTTCTTC. This chain links TRBV3-1 (or the pseudogene TRBV3-2) with TRBJ2-1; 14 bases are a match to TRBD2. The CDR3 runs to 18 residues. Germline V CDR1 and CDR2: LGHDT, YNNKEL (reference sequence). The V and J ends lost 4 bases and 7 bases, in that order; junction bases with no gene match: 12.